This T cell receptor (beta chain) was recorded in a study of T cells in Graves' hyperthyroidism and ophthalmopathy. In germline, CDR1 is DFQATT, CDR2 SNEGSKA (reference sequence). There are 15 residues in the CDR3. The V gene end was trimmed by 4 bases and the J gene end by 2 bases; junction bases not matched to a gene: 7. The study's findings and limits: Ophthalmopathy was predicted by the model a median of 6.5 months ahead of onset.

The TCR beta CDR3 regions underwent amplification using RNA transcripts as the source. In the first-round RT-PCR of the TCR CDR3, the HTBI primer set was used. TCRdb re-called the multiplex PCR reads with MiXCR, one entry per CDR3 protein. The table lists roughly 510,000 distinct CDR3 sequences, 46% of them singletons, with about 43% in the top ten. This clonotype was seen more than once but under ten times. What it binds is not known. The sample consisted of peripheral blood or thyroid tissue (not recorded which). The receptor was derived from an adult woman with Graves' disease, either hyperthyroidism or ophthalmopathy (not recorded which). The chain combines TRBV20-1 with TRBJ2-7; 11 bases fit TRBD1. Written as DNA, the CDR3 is TGCAGTGCTACTCCCGGGACAGGGGGAACCTACGAGCAGTACTTC. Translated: CSATPGTGGTYEQYF.